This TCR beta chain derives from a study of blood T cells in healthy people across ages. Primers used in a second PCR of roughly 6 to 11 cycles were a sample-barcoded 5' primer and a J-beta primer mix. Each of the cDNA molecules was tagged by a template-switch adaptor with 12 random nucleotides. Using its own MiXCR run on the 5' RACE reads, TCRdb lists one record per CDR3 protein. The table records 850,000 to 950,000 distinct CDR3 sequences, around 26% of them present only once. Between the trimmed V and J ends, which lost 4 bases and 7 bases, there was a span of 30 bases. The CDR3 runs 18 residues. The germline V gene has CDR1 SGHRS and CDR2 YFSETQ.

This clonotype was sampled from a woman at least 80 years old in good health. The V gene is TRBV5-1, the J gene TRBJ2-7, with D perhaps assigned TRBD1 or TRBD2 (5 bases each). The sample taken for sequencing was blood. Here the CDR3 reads CASSPGMGSGSFDNEQYF. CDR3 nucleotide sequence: TGCGCCAGCAGCCCGGGAATGGGTTCAGGGTCGTTCGACAATGAGCAGTACTTC.